One sample yielded the 6 T cell receptor beta chains listed below, sequenced in a study of tumor-infiltrating lymphocytes in primary liver carcinoma (dated by TCRdb to 2017 to 2019). The sequencer listed for this sample is Illumina HiSeq 2500. TCRbeta-specific cDNA was reverse-transcribed from roughly 500 ng total RNA using a constant-region primer and ProtoScript II reverse transcriptase. The TCRbeta libraries were prepared through three rounds of nested multiplex PCR following a slightly modified ARM-PCR procedure. Multiplex TRBV1-TRBV30 forward primers and a Cbeta reverse primer were used in the first two PCR rounds, each of which was run for around 10 cycles. The raw public reads went through TCRdb reprocessing: fastp at Q25, MiXCR clone calling, in-frame beta chains kept. Entries that share a CDR3 protein sequence are merged under the most common genes and DNA. The sample table records around 79,000 distinct CDR3 sequences; roughly 71% of these occur just once. The ten largest clones capture approximately 26% of the sample.

Without any cell sorting, total RNA and DNA were extracted together from around 20-30 mg of bulk tissue using the AllPrep DNA/RNA mini kit. The specimen sequenced was tumor-adjacent normal liver tissue. The receptors here all came from a man in his forties with primary liver carcinoma and hepatitis B virus infection.

On this clonotype: This clone may be a read error of a much larger clone one base away. This chain connects TRBV11-1 to TRBJ2-7; D is ambiguous. The CDR3 is 11 residues long. CDR1 SGHAT and CDR2 FQDESV come from the germline V gene (reference sequence). The CDR3 region is CVSSVADEQYF. The CDR3 DNA reads as TGTGTCAGCAGCGTGGCAGACGAGCAGTACTTC.

As concerns this clonotype: Compared with germline, one end of the junction differs, possibly owing to a read error. V is TRBV11-2 and J is TRBJ1-4; D ambiguous. Germline V CDR1 and CDR2: SGHAT, FQNNGV. CDR3 length: 16 amino acids. The CDR3 nucleotides read TGTGCCAACAGCTCCGGTACAGCTCCAACTAATGAAAAACTGTTTTTT. Protein sequence: CANSSGTAPTNEKLFF.

Concerning this clonotype itself: A read error may explain this, as a much larger clone is one base away. The chain employs TRBV12-3 or TRBV12-4 and TRBJ2-1; 8 bases agree with TRBD2. There are 15 residues in the CDR3. CDR3 amino acids: CASSLAAGVGNEHFF. CDR3 nucleotides: TGTGCCAGCAGTTTAGCAGCGGGAGTGGGTAATGAGCACTTCTTC.

The rearrangement links TRBV6-6 to TRBJ2-5, with D unclear. The germline V and J ends were trimmed by 1 base and 3 bases, with 6 bases remaining between them. CDR1 MNHNY and CDR2 SVGAGI come from the germline V gene (reference sequence). CDR3 length: 13 amino acids. The CDR3 DNA reads TGTGCCAGCAGTTACTTAGAGGAAGAGACCCAGTACTTC. Residues: CASSYLEEETQYF.

The chain recombines TRBV5-4 with TRBJ2-5; 10 bases agree with TRBD2. This CDR3 is built from 17 residues. Germline V CDR1 and CDR2: SGHNT, YYREEE (reference sequence). With V trimmed by 5 bases and J by 9 bases, 19 bases remained unmatched. The CDR3 nucleotides read TGTGCCAGCAGTCCCACTAGCGGGAAAACTAAAGGGAGACCCCAGTACTTC. Residues: CASSPTSGKTKGRPQYF. The full variable domain, completed using reference TRBV5-4 and TRBJ2-5, is ETGVTQSPTHLIKTRGQQVTLRCSSQSGHNTVSWYQQALGQGPQFIFQYYREEENGRGNFPPRFSGLQFPNYSSELNVNALELDDSALYLCASSPTSGKTKGRPQYFGPGTRLLVL.

This clonotype showed up just a few times. Because it lacks the conserved phenylalanine or tryptophan at the end, this CDR3 is likely a read error. The rearrangement links TRBV11-1 to TRBJ2-1, with 14 positions matching TRBD2. Germline values: CDR1 SGHAT, CDR2 FQDESV (reference sequence). The CDR3 is made up of 17 amino acids. CDR3 region: CTSSLGLAGELDNEQFL. The CDR3 DNA reads as TGTACCAGCAGCCTGGGACTAGCGGGAGAACTTGACAATGAGCAGTTCCTC.